What follows are 8 T cell receptor beta chains derived from one specimen sequenced in a study of radiation and T cells in renal cell carcinoma. Time point in this sample: blood 2 weeks post-SBRT. Sample treatment: 15 Gy SBRT to primary tumor, nephrectomy 4 weeks later. Produced via immunoSEQ multiplex PCR; TCRdb's table is partial and in-frame only. The sample includes just over 150,000 clones, 87% seen only once; the top ten take over 10%. The sequences come from blood, collected from a patient whose treatment included radiotherapy and nephrectomy. All receptors come from a woman between 45 and 60 years old with renal cell carcinoma.

The rearrangement uses TRBV2 and TRBJ2-7, with unresolved D. The CDR3 totals 13 residues. The germline V gene has CDR1 SNHLY and CDR2 FYNNEI. V was trimmed by 4 bases and J by 2 bases, leaving 9 bases between them. The DNA of the CDR3 is TGTGCCAGCAGTGGTCACGGCACCTACGAGCAGTACTTC. It yields the protein CASSGHGTYEQYF.

The table lists this clone with a count of one. The rearrangement links TRBV10-1 to TRBJ2-3, with TRBD2 matching 11 bases. Unmatched junction bases numbered 5, after V lost 0 bases and J lost 3 bases. Germline CDR1 reads WNHNN; CDR2 reads SYGVQD (reference sequence). The CDR3 contains 17 residues. The CDR3 sequence is CASSESLAGGITDTQYF. CDR3 in DNA: TGCGCCAGCAGTGAGTCGCTAGCGGGGGGAATTACAGATACGCAGTATTTT.

This rearrangement joins TRBV5-1 to TRBJ1-4, with D possibly TRBD1 on 5 matching bases. This CDR3 has 16 residues. V shed 5 bases and J shed 5 bases, with 19 bases lying between them. Germline V lookup: CDR1 SGHRS, CDR2 YFSETQ. The CDR3 spells CASRDLTGGTNEKLFF. The CDR3 DNA is TGCGCCAGCAGGGATCTCACAGGAGGTACAAATGAAAAACTGTTTTTT.

The chain recombines TRBV13 with TRBJ1-5; unclear D gene. V shed 5 bases and J shed 2 bases, with 13 bases lying between them. There are 15 residues in the CDR3. The germline V gene has CDR1 PRHDT and CDR2 FYEKMQ (reference sequence). CDR3 in DNA: TGTGCCAGCAGCGCTCGACCCGGGGGCAATCAGCCCCAGCATTTT. Its translation is CASSARPGGNQPQHF.

The V and J genes are TRBV21-1 and TRBJ1-5. TRBV21-1 is tagged as a pseudogene. This CDR3 is built from 14 residues. The CDR3 DNA is TGTGCCAGCAGCAAAGAGTATAGCAATCAGCCCCAGCATTTT. This encodes CASSKEYSNQPQHF.

V is TRBV7-2 and J is TRBJ2-3; 7 bases are a match to TRBD1. V dropped 1 base and J dropped 4; count of bases not matched to a gene: 5. The CDR3 covers 15 residues. CDR1 SGHTA and CDR2 FQGNSA come from the germline V gene. In DNA, the CDR3 is TGTGCCAGCAGCTTAGAGAGGGGGCCGGCAGATACGCAGTATTTT. Amino acid sequence: CASSLERGPADTQYF.

The gene calls are TRBV19 and TRBJ2-5; a weak D match, TRBD1 (5 bases). Germline V gene sequence: CDR1 LNHDA, CDR2 SQIVND (reference sequence). Trimming took 1 base from V and 0 from J, leaving 27 bases between them. This CDR3 has 21 residues. The CDR3: CASSIGRGAVFSSPYQETQYF. In DNA form, the CDR3 reads TGTGCCAGTAGTATAGGTAGGGGCGCTGTATTCTCCTCACCCTACCAAGAGACCCAGTACTTC.

V and J are TRBV5-1 and TRBJ1-2; TRBD1 agrees at 7 bases. J was trimmed by 2 bases and V by 2 bases; bases with no gene match: 9. The CDR3 runs to 16 residues. The germline V gene encodes CDR1 SGHRS and CDR2 YFSETQ. The CDR3 DNA is TGCGCCAGCAGCTTAGGGCCCGGACAGGCGAACTATGGCTACACCTTC. Encoded protein: CASSLGPGQANYGYTF.